These T cell receptor beta chains were read from a single sample in a study of blood T cell repertoires in COVID-19. Some clones are missing from TCRdb's copy, which holds only in-frame ones; the method was immunoSEQ multiplex PCR. The table has roughly 130,000 clones, around 83% seen once. Specimen: PBMCs or T cells enriched from blood (not recorded which). The receptors here all came from a man aged 50 or older who had recovered from COVID-19. Both conserved end residues are part of each CDR3. D genes are given only for firm matches. The size field is filled for only some rows; it gives once, few, many or a size class.

v_gene: TRBV3-1/TRBV3-2
d_gene: .
j_gene: TRBJ1-1
abundance: .
CDR3aa: CASRPAQGNTEAFF
CDR3nt: TGTGCCAGCAGACCAGCACAGGGGAACACTGAAGCTTTCTTT

v_gene: TRBV29-1
d_gene: TRBD1
j_gene: TRBJ1-1
abundance: .
CDR3aa: CSVQTGTNTEAFF
CDR3nt: TGCAGCGTCCAGACAGGGACGAACACTGAAGCTTTCTTT

v_gene: TRBV2
d_gene: .
j_gene: TRBJ1-3
abundance: .
CDR3aa: CASRAGLGRGTIYF
CDR3nt: TGTGCCAGCAGGGCCGGACTGGGGCGGGGCACCATATATTTT

v_gene: TRBV18
d_gene: TRBD1
j_gene: TRBJ1-5
abundance: .
CDR3aa: CASSSRDRGRRDQPQHF
CDR3nt: TGTGCCAGCTCAAGCCGGGACAGGGGGCGTCGGGATCAGCCCCAGCATTTT

v_gene: TRBV7-9
d_gene: TRBD2
j_gene: TRBJ2-3
abundance: .
CDR3aa: CASSFSSGADTQYF
CDR3nt: TGTGCCAGCAGCTTTTCGAGCGGGGCAGATACGCAGTATTTT

v_gene: TRBV11-1
d_gene: .
j_gene: TRBJ1-4
abundance: .
CDR3aa: CASSSGATNEKLFF
CDR3nt: TGTGCCAGCAGCTCGGGGGCAACTAATGAAAAACTGTTTTTT

v_gene: TRBV5-1
d_gene: TRBD1
j_gene: TRBJ1-6
abundance: .
CDR3aa: CASSLQGADNSPLHF
CDR3nt: TGCGCCAGCAGCTTGCAGGGGGCGGATAATTCACCCCTCCACTTT

v_gene: TRBV9
d_gene: TRBD1
j_gene: TRBJ2-7
abundance: .
CDR3aa: CASSMGQGYEQYF
CDR3nt: TGTGCCAGCAGCATGGGACAGGGGTACGAGCAGTACTTC

v_gene: TRBV6-5
d_gene: TRBD1
j_gene: TRBJ2-7
abundance: .
CDR3aa: CASTRGQQYEQYF
CDR3nt: TGTGCCAGCACCCGGGGACAGCAGTACGAGCAGTACTTC

v_gene: TRBV7-3
d_gene: TRBD1
j_gene: TRBJ2-7
abundance: .
CDR3aa: CASSQRPGTDEQYF
CDR3nt: TGTGCCAGCAGCCAACGTCCCGGGACAGACGAGCAGTACTTC

v_gene: TRBV7-2
d_gene: .
j_gene: TRBJ1-5
abundance: .
CDR3aa: CASSLRGFDQPQHF
CDR3nt: TGTGCCAGCAGCTTAAGGGGGTTCGATCAGCCCCAGCATTTT

v_gene: TRBV4-3
d_gene: .
j_gene: TRBJ1-2
abundance: .
CDR3aa: CASSQVQGIGYGYTF
CDR3nt: TGCGCCAGCAGCCAAGTACAGGGAATAGGGTATGGCTACACCTTC

v_gene: TRBV5-1
d_gene: TRBD1
j_gene: TRBJ2-1
abundance: .
CDR3aa: CASSLARTGPYNEQFF
CDR3nt: TGCGCCAGCAGCTTGGCCCGGACAGGGCCATACAATGAGCAGTTCTTC

v_gene: TRBV9
d_gene: .
j_gene: TRBJ2-7
abundance: .
CDR3aa: CASSITDTHYEQYF
CDR3nt: TGTGCCAGCAGCATTACGGACACCCACTACGAGCAGTACTTC

v_gene: TRBV5-1
d_gene: TRBD1
j_gene: TRBJ2-2
abundance: .
CDR3aa: CASSSTPDRVGGQTGELFF
CDR3nt: TGCGCCAGCAGCTCGACTCCAGACAGGGTTGGGGGTCAGACCGGGGAGCTGTTTTTT

v_gene: TRBV7-9
d_gene: TRBD1
j_gene: TRBJ2-2
abundance: .
CDR3aa: CASSSRRDRGLDGELFF
CDR3nt: TGTGCCAGCAGCTCCCGGCGGGACAGGGGGCTGGACGGGGAGCTGTTTTTT

v_gene: TRBV7-3
d_gene: TRBD2
j_gene: TRBJ2-1
abundance: .
CDR3aa: CASSQGLAGRNEQFF
CDR3nt: TGTGCCAGCAGCCAAGGACTAGCGGGTCGGAATGAGCAGTTCTTC

v_gene: TRBV6-2/TRBV6-3
d_gene: .
j_gene: TRBJ1-6
abundance: .
CDR3aa: CASSYGTNSPLHF
CDR3nt: TGTGCCAGCAGTTACGGGACAAATTCACCCCTCCACTTT

v_gene: TRBV30
d_gene: .
j_gene: TRBJ1-1
abundance: .
CDR3aa: CAWSGWGRTEAFF
CDR3nt: TGTGCCTGGAGTGGATGGGGGCGGACTGAAGCTTTCTTT

v_gene: TRBV18
d_gene: TRBD1
j_gene: TRBJ2-7
abundance: .
CDR3aa: CASSPGQPYEQYF
CDR3nt: TGTGCCAGCTCACCGGGACAGCCCTACGAGCAGTACTTC

v_gene: TRBV5-1
d_gene: TRBD2
j_gene: TRBJ2-7
abundance: .
CDR3aa: CASSSLAGDLGEQYF
CDR3nt: TGCGCCAGCAGCTCCCTAGCGGGGGACCTCGGCGAGCAGTACTTC

v_gene: TRBV7-3
d_gene: .
j_gene: TRBJ2-3
abundance: .
CDR3aa: CASSTYPTDTQYF
CDR3nt: TGTGCCAGCAGCACTTATCCCACAGATACGCAGTATTTT

v_gene: TRBV6-5
d_gene: .
j_gene: TRBJ1-5
abundance: .
CDR3aa: CASSYSYRADNQPQHF
CDR3nt: TGTGCCAGCAGTTACTCGTACAGGGCCGACAATCAGCCCCAGCATTTT

v_gene: TRBV12-3/TRBV12-4
d_gene: .
j_gene: TRBJ1-4
abundance: .
CDR3aa: CASRSGTEKLFF
CDR3nt: TGTGCCAGCCGTTCAGGTACTGAAAAACTGTTTTTT

v_gene: TRBV7-9
d_gene: TRBD1
j_gene: TRBJ2-7
abundance: .
CDR3aa: CASSFDREAYEQYF
CDR3nt: TGTGCCAGCAGCTTCGACAGGGAAGCTTACGAGCAGTACTTC

v_gene: TRBV7-2
d_gene: .
j_gene: TRBJ2-2
abundance: .
CDR3aa: CASSLDSGNTGELFF
CDR3nt: TGTGCCAGCAGCTTAGATAGCGGCAACACCGGGGAGCTGTTTTTT

v_gene: TRBV15
d_gene: TRBD1
j_gene: TRBJ1-1
abundance: .
CDR3aa: CATSSSGTGDHTEAFF
CDR3nt: TGTGCCACCAGCTCTTCCGGGACAGGGGACCACACTGAAGCTTTCTTT

v_gene: TRBV6-5
d_gene: TRBD1
j_gene: TRBJ2-1
abundance: many
CDR3aa: CASSYSTGGSYNEQFF
CDR3nt: TGTGCCAGCAGTTACTCGACAGGGGGCTCCTACAATGAGCAGTTCTTC

v_gene: TRBV2
d_gene: TRBD2
j_gene: TRBJ2-7
abundance: .
CDR3aa: CASMGLRGGGGSYEQYF
CDR3nt: TGTGCCAGCATGGGCCTTCGGGGCGGCGGGGGGTCCTACGAGCAGTACTTC

v_gene: TRBV19
d_gene: TRBD1
j_gene: TRBJ2-7
abundance: .
CDR3aa: CASSIGRPGQGVYEQYF
CDR3nt: TGTGCCAGTAGTATAGGGCGACCGGGACAGGGGGTCTACGAGCAGTACTTC

v_gene: TRBV4-3
d_gene: .
j_gene: TRBJ1-4
abundance: .
CDR3aa: CASSPDSTTNEKLFF
CDR3nt: TGCGCCAGCAGCCCGGACAGCACAACTAATGAAAAACTGTTTTTT

v_gene: TRBV7-2
d_gene: .
j_gene: TRBJ2-7
abundance: .
CDR3aa: CASSPSGGTYEQYF
CDR3nt: TGTGCCAGCAGCCCAAGTGGAGGGACCTACGAGCAGTACTTC

v_gene: TRBV6-6
d_gene: .
j_gene: TRBJ2-7
abundance: .
CDR3aa: CASSPLSYEQYF
CDR3nt: TGTGCCAGCAGTCCTCTTTCTTACGAGCAGTACTTC

v_gene: TRBV5-1
d_gene: .
j_gene: TRBJ2-1
abundance: once
CDR3aa: CASSLDPRLTYNEQFF
CDR3nt: TGCGCCAGCAGCTTGGACCCCCGACTTACCTACAATGAGCAGTTCTTC

v_gene: TRBV25-1
d_gene: .
j_gene: TRBJ2-1
abundance: .
CDR3aa: CASRSTGEGNEQFF
CDR3nt: TGTGCCAGCAGGTCGACAGGGGAGGGCAATGAGCAGTTCTTC

v_gene: TRBV7-6
d_gene: .
j_gene: TRBJ2-7
abundance: once
CDR3aa: CASSLDSRPLDEQYF
CDR3nt: TGTGCCAGCAGCTTAGACTCGAGGCCTTTGGACGAGCAGTACTTC

v_gene: TRBV9
d_gene: .
j_gene: TRBJ1-6
abundance: .
CDR3aa: CASSADLAGSSPLHF
CDR3nt: TGTGCCAGCAGCGCGGACCTGGCAGGGTCTTCACCCCTCCACTTT

v_gene: TRBV15
d_gene: TRBD2
j_gene: TRBJ2-5
abundance: .
CDR3aa: CATSRDETSGGWETQYF
CDR3nt: TGTGCCACCAGCAGAGATGAAACTAGCGGGGGGTGGGAGACCCAGTACTTC

v_gene: TRBV29-1
d_gene: TRBD1
j_gene: TRBJ2-7
abundance: .
CDR3aa: CSGGQGGEQYF
CDR3nt: TGCAGCGGAGGACAGGGAGGCGAGCAGTACTTC

v_gene: TRBV5-4
d_gene: TRBD1
j_gene: TRBJ1-2
abundance: .
CDR3aa: CASSIRDRVAYGYTF
CDR3nt: TGTGCCAGCAGCATACGGGACAGGGTGGCCTATGGCTACACCTTC

v_gene: TRBV18
d_gene: TRBD1
j_gene: TRBJ1-4
abundance: .
CDR3aa: CASSPNDRVNEKLFF
CDR3nt: TGTGCCAGCTCACCTAACGACAGGGTGAATGAAAAACTGTTTTTT